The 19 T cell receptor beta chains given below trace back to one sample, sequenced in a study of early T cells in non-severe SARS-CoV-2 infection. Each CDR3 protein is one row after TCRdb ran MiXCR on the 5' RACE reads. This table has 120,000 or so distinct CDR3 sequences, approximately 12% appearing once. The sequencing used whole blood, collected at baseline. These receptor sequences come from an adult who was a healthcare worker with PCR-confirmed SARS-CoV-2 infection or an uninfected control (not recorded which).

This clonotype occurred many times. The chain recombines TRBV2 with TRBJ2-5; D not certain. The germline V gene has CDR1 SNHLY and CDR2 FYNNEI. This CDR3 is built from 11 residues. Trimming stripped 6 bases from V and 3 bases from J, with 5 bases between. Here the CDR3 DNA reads TGTGCCAGCAGCGCCGAAGAGACCCAGTACTTC. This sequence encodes CASSAEETQYF.

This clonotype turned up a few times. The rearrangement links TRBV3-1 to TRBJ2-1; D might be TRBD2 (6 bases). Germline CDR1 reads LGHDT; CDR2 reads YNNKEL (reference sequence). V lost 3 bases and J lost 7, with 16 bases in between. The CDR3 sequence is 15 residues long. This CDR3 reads CASSHLETRTNEQFF. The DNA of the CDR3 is TGTGCCAGCAGCCATTTGGAGACTAGAACTAATGAGCAGTTCTTC.

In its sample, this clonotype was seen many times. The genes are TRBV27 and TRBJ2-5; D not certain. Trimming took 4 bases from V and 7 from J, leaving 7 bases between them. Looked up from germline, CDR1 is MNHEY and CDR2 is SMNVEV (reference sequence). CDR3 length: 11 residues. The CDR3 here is CASSSSGTQYF. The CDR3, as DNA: TGTGCCAGCAGTTCCTCGGGGACCCAGTACTTC.

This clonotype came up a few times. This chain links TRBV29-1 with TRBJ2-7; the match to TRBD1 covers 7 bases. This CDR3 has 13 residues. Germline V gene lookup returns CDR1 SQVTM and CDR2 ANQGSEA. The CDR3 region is CSARAGGIYEQYF. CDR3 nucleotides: TGCAGTGCCCGGGCAGGGGGAATCTACGAGCAGTACTTC.

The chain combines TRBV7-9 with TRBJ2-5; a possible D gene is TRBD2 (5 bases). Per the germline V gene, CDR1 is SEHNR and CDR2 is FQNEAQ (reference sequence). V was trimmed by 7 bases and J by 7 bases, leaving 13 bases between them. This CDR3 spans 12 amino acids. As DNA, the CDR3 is TGTGCCAGCACAACGGGAACGGGGACCCAGTACTTC. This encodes CASTTGTGTQYF.

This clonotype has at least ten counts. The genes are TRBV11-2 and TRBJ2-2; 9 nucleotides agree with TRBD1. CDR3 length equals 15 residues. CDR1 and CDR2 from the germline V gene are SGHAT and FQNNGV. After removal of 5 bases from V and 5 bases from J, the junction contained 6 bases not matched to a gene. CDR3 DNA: TGTGCCAGCAGCGCACACAGGGGGCGAACCGGGGAGCTGTTTTTT. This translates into CASSAHRGRTGELFF.

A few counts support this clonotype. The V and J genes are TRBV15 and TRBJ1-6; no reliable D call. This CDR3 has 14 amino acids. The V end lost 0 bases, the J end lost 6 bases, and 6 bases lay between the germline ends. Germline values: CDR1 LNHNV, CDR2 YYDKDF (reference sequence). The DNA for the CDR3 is TGTGCCACCAGCAGAGACAGGACTAATTCACCCCTCCACTTT. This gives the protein CATSRDRTNSPLHF.

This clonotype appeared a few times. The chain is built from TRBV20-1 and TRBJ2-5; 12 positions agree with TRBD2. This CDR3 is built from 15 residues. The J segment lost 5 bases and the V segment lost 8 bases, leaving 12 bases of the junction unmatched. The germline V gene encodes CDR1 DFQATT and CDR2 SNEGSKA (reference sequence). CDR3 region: CSPKTSGGREETQYF. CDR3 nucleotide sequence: TGCAGTCCGAAGACTAGCGGGGGCCGGGAGGAGACCCAGTACTTC.

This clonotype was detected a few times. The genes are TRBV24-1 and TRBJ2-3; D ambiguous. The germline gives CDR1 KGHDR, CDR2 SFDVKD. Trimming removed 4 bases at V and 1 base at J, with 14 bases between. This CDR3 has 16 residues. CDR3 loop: CATSEPTAAGTDTQYF. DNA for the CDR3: TGTGCCACCAGTGAACCTACCGCGGCCGGCACAGATACGCAGTATTTT.

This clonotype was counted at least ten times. The CDR3 protein is CASSPGLYNEQFF. The CDR3 DNA follows: TGTGCCAGCTCTCCCGGACTCTACAATGAGCAGTTCTTC. The chain recombines TRBV18 with TRBJ2-1; D perhaps matches TRBD2 (5 bases). Between the trimmed V and J ends, which lost 6 bases and 3 bases, there was a span of 9 bases. The CDR3 covers 13 residues. Germline V gene lookup returns CDR1 KGHSH and CDR2 LQKENI.

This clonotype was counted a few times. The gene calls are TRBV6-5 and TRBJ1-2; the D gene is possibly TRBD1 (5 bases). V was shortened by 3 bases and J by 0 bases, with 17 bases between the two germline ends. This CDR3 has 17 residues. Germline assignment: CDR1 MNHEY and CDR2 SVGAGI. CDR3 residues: CASSYRARQLANYGYTF. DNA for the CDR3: TGTGCCAGCAGTTATAGGGCCCGACAGCTAGCTAACTATGGCTACACCTTC.

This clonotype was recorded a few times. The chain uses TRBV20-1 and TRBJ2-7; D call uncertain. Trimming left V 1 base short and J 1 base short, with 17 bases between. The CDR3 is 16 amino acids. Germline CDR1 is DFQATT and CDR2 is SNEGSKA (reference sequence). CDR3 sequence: CSARVARLVLSYEQYF. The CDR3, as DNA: TGCAGTGCTAGAGTAGCCAGGCTGGTTCTTTCCTACGAGCAGTACTTC.

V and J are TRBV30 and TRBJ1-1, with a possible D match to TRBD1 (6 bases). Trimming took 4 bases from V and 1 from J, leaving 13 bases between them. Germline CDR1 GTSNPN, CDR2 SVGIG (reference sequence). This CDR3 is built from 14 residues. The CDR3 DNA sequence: TGTGCCTGGAATTGGCGGGGGCCGAACACTGAAGCTTTCTTT. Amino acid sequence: CAWNWRGPNTEAFF.

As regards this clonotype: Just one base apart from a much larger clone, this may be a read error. The CDR3 loop is CASSQAGTSGYKEQFF. CDR3 DNA sequence: TGTGCCAGCAGCCAAGCCGGGACTAGCGGGTACAAAGAGCAGTTCTTC. The chain is built from TRBV4-2 and TRBJ2-1, with 12 bases aligning to TRBD2. The CDR3 loop spans 16 amino acids. Germline CDR1 reads LGHNA; CDR2 reads YNFKEQ.

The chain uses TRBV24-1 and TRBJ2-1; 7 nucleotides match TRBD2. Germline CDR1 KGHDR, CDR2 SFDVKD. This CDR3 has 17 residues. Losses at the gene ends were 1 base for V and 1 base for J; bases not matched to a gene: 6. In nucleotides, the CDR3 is TGTGCCACCAGTGATTTTGTCGCGGGAGTTTCCTACAATGAGCAGTTCTTC. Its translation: CATSDFVAGVSYNEQFF.

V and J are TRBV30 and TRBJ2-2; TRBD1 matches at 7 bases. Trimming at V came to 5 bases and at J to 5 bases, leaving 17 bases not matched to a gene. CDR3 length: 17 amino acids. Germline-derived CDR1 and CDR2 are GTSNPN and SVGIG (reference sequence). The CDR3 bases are TGTGCCTGGGTATCTTTCAGGACAGGTCGTTTAACCGGGGAGCTGTTTTTT. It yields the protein CAWVSFRTGRLTGELFF.

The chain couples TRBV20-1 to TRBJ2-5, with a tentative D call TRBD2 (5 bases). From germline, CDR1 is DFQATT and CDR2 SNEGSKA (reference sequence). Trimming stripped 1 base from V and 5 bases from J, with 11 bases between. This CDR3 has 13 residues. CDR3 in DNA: TGCAGTGCTAGAGGTCCATGGGAGGAGACCCAGTACTTC. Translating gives CSARGPWEETQYF.

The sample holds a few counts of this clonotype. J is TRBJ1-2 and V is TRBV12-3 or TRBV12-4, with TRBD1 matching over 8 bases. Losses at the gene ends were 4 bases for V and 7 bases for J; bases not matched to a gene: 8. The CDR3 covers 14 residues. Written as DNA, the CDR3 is TGTGCCAGCAGTTCGGGGACAGGTCGAATTGGCTACACCTTC. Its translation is CASSSGTGRIGYTF.

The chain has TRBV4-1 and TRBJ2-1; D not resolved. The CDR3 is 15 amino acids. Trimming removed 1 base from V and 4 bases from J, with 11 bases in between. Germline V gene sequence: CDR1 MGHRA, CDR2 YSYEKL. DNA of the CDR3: TGCGCCAGCAGCCAAGTCCTTCAACCGTACAATGAGCAGTTCTTC. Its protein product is CASSQVLQPYNEQFF.